The present T cell receptor (beta chain) was sequenced within a study of shared clonotypes between healthy human individuals. Broader study findings: Some naive CD4 clonotypes, around 5%, turned up in common across several donors.

Note on this clone: Its antigen is undetermined.

This CDR3 region has 16 residues. Trimming took off 1 base at V and 0 bases at J, with 10 bases between the two ends. Germline CDR1 reads SGHTA; CDR2 reads FQGNSA. Sequenced by immunoSEQ multiplex PCR; TCRdb stores in-frame clones only, minus some. The table has some 790,000 clones, roughly two thirds seen once; the top ten hold roughly 1.8%. The material sequenced was memory CD4+ T cells sorted from blood. Indicated subset: CD45RA-negative fraction. This receptor was obtained from a woman aged 25-40 years in good health. The chain uses TRBV7-2 and TRBJ2-4, with unresolved D. CDR3 loop: CASSLGGGLAKNIQYF. CDR3 bases: TGTGCCAGCAGCTTAGGGGGTGGGTTAGCCAAAAACATTCAGTACTTC.